This T cell receptor (beta chain) was sequenced for a study of follicular helper T cells after annual influenza vaccination. Sample time point: 2015-2016 season, 7 days after influenza vaccination. Sequencing was performed with immunoSEQ multiplex PCR; in TCRdb, only in-frame clones are kept and a portion is missing. Of about 5,000 clones in the sample, 75% to 85% were seen once. V trimming: 6 bases; J trimming: 1 base; junction bases outside the gene matches: 12. The CDR3 has 18 residues. Germline loops: CDR1 SGHAT, CDR2 FQNNGV. The sequencing here drew on CXCR5+ CD38- circulating T follicular helper cells from blood, taken 7 days after influenza vaccination. Stated subset: circulating Tfh, non-naive CD4+CXCR5+PD-1+ (ICOS+CD38+ or ICOS-CD38-). The receptor's source is an adult who received the influenza vaccine. V and J are TRBV11-2 and TRBJ1-4, with 9 bases that match TRBD1. CDR3: CASRKTGTGLGTNEKLFF. The CDR3 DNA reads TGTGCCAGCAGGAAGACAGGGACAGGGCTCGGAACTAATGAAAAACTGTTTTTT.